What follows describes a single T cell receptor (beta chain). All enrollees were roughly 18 to 89 years old and from about two dozen US areas. The study assigned cohorts using participant-reported clinical history. The record originates from a study of blood T cell repertoires in COVID-19. Study as a whole: The United States, Italy and Spain provided the acute and convalescent COVID-19 samples. The cDNA or gDNA used as material had been derived from T cells, B-cell-depleted T cells, or PBMCs.

CDR1 and CDR2 from the germline V gene are SGHDT and YYEEEE. The CDR3 consists of 16 residues. After removal of 4 bases from V and 7 bases from J, the junction contained 16 bases not matched to a gene. This table comes from immunoSEQ multiplex PCR, and its TCRdb copy is limited to in-frame clones, with some not included. Of 380,000 or so clones detected, around 90% appear once; the ten largest clones hold around 1.9%. V is TRBV5-6 and J is TRBJ1-2; 7 positions agree with TRBD1. The sample was PBMCs or T cells enriched from blood (not recorded which). The receptor was derived from a woman in her thirties or forties with acute COVID-19. The CDR3 nucleotides are TGTGCCAGCAGCCCGACCCGACAGGGAAGGGCGCGTGGCTACACCTTC. Its protein is CASSPTRQGRARGYTF. The full variable domain, with the rest looked up from reference TRBV5-6 and TRBJ1-2, is DAGVTQSPTHLIKTRGQQVTLRCSPKSGHDTVSWYQQALGQGPQFIFQYYEEEERQRGNFPDRFSGHQFPNYSSELNVNALLLGDSALYLCASSPTRQGRARGYTFGSGTRLTVV.